This T cell receptor (beta chain) was obtained from a study of blood T cell repertoires in COVID-19. The assay was immunoSEQ multiplex PCR, and TCRdb's table has in-frame clones only and misses some. The table has about 220,000 clones, about four fifths seen once; the top ten hold approximately 4%. The sample comprised PBMCs or T cells enriched from blood (not recorded which). The receptor was derived from a woman aged 40-49 years who had been exposed to COVID-19.

In DNA, the CDR3 is TGTGCCAGCACCCTAAACGGACTCTACACAGATACGCAGTATTTT. It translates to CASTLNGLYTDTQYF. The genes are TRBV2 and TRBJ2-3, with D perhaps matching TRBD2 (5 bases). The CDR3 sequence is 15 residues long. V was trimmed by 7 bases and J by 2 bases, leaving 16 bases between them. Germline CDR1 SNHLY, CDR2 FYNNEI.